The 10 T cell receptor beta chains reported below all come from one sample, sequenced in a study of shared clonotypes between healthy human individuals. Profiled with immunoSEQ multiplex PCR; TCRdb holds only in-frame clones, not every one. The data show 550,000 to 850,000 clones, over 55% seen once. The sample taken for sequencing was memory CD4+ T cells sorted from blood. Stated subset: CD45RA-negative fraction. These receptors were obtained from a woman between 25 and 40 years old in good health.

The chain employs TRBV4-2 and TRBJ2-1; 12 nucleotides match TRBD2. The trim removed 6 bases at V and 3 bases at J, leaving 9 bases unmatched. The CDR3 is 17 amino acids. The germline V gene has CDR1 LGHNA and CDR2 YNFKEQ. The CDR3 sequence: CASRATGGLAGYNEQFF. In nucleotides, the CDR3 is TGTGCCAGCAGAGCGACAGGGGGACTAGCGGGCTACAATGAGCAGTTCTTC.

V gene TRBV28 combines with J gene TRBJ2-2; D unresolved. CDR1 is MDHEN, CDR2 SYDVKM, per germline. V was cut by 4 bases and J by 6 bases, with 6 bases left in between. This CDR3 spans 12 amino acids. The CDR3 loop reads CASSSLAGELFF. The CDR3 region has the DNA TGTGCCAGCAGTTCTTTAGCCGGGGAGCTGTTTTTT.

The CDR3 DNA sequence: TGTGCCACCAGCAAGTCGAACAGGGGCCTATCTGGAAACACCATATATTTT. It specifies CATSKSNRGLSGNTIYF. The chain recombines TRBV15 with TRBJ1-3; 7 bases map to TRBD1. The germline V gene has CDR1 LNHNV and CDR2 YYDKDF (reference sequence). This CDR3 has 17 residues. Trimming took 4 bases from V and 1 from J; bases not matched to a gene: 10.

CDR3 DNA sequence: TGTGCCAGTAGTTTCACAGGGGGGATAGCCAAAAACATTCAGTACTTC. It codes for CASSFTGGIAKNIQYF. V and J are TRBV19 and TRBJ2-4, with 8 nucleotides matching TRBD1. Per the germline V gene, CDR1 is LNHDA and CDR2 is SQIVND (reference sequence). The CDR3 length is 16 residues. The J segment lost 0 bases and the V segment lost 5 bases, leaving 6 bases of the junction unmatched.

V is TRBV10-3 and J is TRBJ2-1; the D is unclear. CDR1 ENHRY and CDR2 SYGVKD come from the germline V gene. There are 12 residues in the CDR3. V shed 6 bases and J shed 7 bases, with 10 bases lying between them. Here the CDR3 reads CAIRLLGNEQFF. As DNA, the CDR3 is TGTGCCATCAGACTACTGGGAAATGAGCAGTTCTTC.

The chain recombines TRBV21-1 with TRBJ2-7; the DNA was not used to check the table's D call, TRBD1. TRBV21-1 is a pseudogene. The CDR3 sequence is 12 residues long. CDR3 in DNA: TGTGCCAGCAGCAAAGGGCCCTACGAGCAGTACTTC. Residues: CASSKGPYEQYF.

The rearrangement joins TRBV18 to TRBJ1-1; D remains unclear. Germline V gene sequence: CDR1 KGHSH, CDR2 LQKENI. V lost 6 bases to trimming and J lost 6 bases, with 14 bases between them. The CDR3 contains 13 residues. As DNA, the CDR3 is TGTGCCAGCTCTCCAAGGACCGACCCTGAAGCTTTCTTT. This gives the protein CASSPRTDPEAFF.

CDR3 nucleotide sequence: TGTGCCAGCAGACCCTCTAGCACAGATACGCAGTATTTT. Its protein product is CASRPSSTDTQYF. The rearrangement links TRBV14 to TRBJ2-3; D is unresolved. Germline CDR1 is SGHDN and CDR2 is FVKESK. This CDR3 is built from 13 residues. V shed 6 bases and J shed 0 bases, with 7 bases lying between them.

The chain is built from TRBV28 and TRBJ1-5; 9 nucleotides match TRBD1. The CDR3 length is 17 residues. V trimming: 7 bases; J trimming: 0 bases; junction bases outside the gene matches: 10. CDR1 and CDR2 (germline): MDHEN, SYDVKM. The CDR3 protein is CASKAGTGIRSNQPQHF. The CDR3 coding sequence is TGTGCCAGCAAAGCCGGGACAGGGATCCGTAGCAATCAGCCCCAGCATTTT. The variable domain in full, with the rest retrieved from reference TRBV28 and TRBJ1-5, is DVKVTQSSRYLVKRTGEKVFLECVQDMDHENMFWYRQDPGLGLRLIYFSYDVKMKEKGDIPEGYSVSREKKERFSLILESASTNQTSMYLCASKAGTGIRSNQPQHFGDGTRLSIL.

Here the CDR3 DNA reads TGTGCCAGCAGCCAGGGGGCCAGCAATCAGCCCCAGCATTTT. Translation: CASSQGASNQPQHF. V is TRBV28 and J is TRBJ1-5, with 8 nucleotides matching TRBD1. The germline V gene has CDR1 MDHEN and CDR2 SYDVKM. This CDR3 comprises 14 residues. Unmatched junction bases numbered 2, after V lost 6 bases and J lost 1 base.